Listed here are 15 T cell receptor beta chains from one sample, sequenced in a study of graft-versus-host responses after intestinal transplantation. Which antigens these TCRs recognize remains unknown. The method was immunoSEQ multiplex PCR; TCRdb's version includes in-frame clones alone and lacks a portion of them. This table holds fewer than 150,000 clones, more than 90% found once. The source was unstimulated CD4+ T cells sorted from spleen or lymph node cells, collected before intestinal transplant. These receptors originate from a human donor who received an intestinal transplant.

V gene TRBV2 combines with J gene TRBJ1-5, with a possible D match to TRBD1 (5 bases). V gave up 5 bases and J gave up 9 bases, with 20 bases separating them. CDR1 and CDR2 (germline): SNHLY, FYNNEI. The CDR3 totals 15 residues. CDR3 sequence: CASSTGLPGWAPQHF. CDR3 nucleotide sequence: TGTGCCAGCAGTACGGGACTCCCCGGGTGGGCGCCCCAGCATTTT.

The rearrangement joins TRBV30 to TRBJ2-5, with D perhaps TRBD1 (7 bases). V was cut by 2 bases and J by 5 bases, with 12 bases left in between. The germline V gene has CDR1 GTSNPN and CDR2 SVGIG (reference sequence). The CDR3 is 13 amino acids. CDR3 in DNA: TGTGCCTGGAGTCCAGGGGGGATGGAGACCCAGTACTTC. As protein: CAWSPGGMETQYF.

The rearrangement links TRBV5-1 to TRBJ2-6; D is ambiguous. The V gene's germline CDR1 is SGHRS and CDR2 YFSETQ. This CDR3 comprises 15 residues. Trimming took off 7 bases at V and 1 base at J, with 12 bases between the two ends. In DNA, the CDR3 is TGCGCCAGCGGCGCTATCTTTTCTGGGGCCAACGTCCTGACTTTC. Translation gives CASGAIFSGANVLTF. Complete variable domain (other parts from reference TRBV5-1 and TRBJ2-6): KAGVTQTPRYLIKTRGQQVTLSCSPISGHRSVSWYQQTPGQGLQFLFEYFSETQRNKGNFPGRFSGRQFSNSRSEMNVSTLELGDSALYLCASGAIFSGANVLTFGAGSRLTVL.

This chain uses TRBV10-3 with TRBJ2-1; D remains ambiguous. Germline-derived CDR1 and CDR2 are ENHRY and SYGVKD. The CDR3 totals 18 residues. The germline V and J ends were trimmed by 0 bases and 0 bases, with 15 bases remaining between them. In DNA form, the CDR3 reads TGTGCCATCAGTGAGTCAGAGCTTGTATTCAGCTCCTACAATGAGCAGTTCTTC. Amino acid sequence: CAISESELVFSSYNEQFF.

The V and J genes are TRBV5-6 and TRBJ1-2; the match to TRBD1 covers 8 bases. Trimming at V came to 4 bases and at J to 7 bases, leaving 9 bases not matched to a gene. Germline assignment: CDR1 SGHDT and CDR2 YYEEEE. This CDR3 has 14 amino acids. The CDR3 coding sequence is TGTGCCAGCAGCCCCCCGGACAGGGCCCTTGGCTACACCTTC. Protein sequence: CASSPPDRALGYTF.

This chain connects TRBV18 to TRBJ2-7, with 7 bases lining up with TRBD1. This CDR3 comprises 13 residues. CDR1 and CDR2 from the germline V gene are KGHSH and LQKENI. Unmatched junction bases numbered 2, after V lost 3 bases and J lost 3 bases. The CDR3 loop is CASSPRGRYEQYF. The CDR3 bases are TGTGCCAGCTCACCTAGGGGGCGCTACGAGCAGTACTTC.

This clone was picked up a small number of times. This rearrangement joins TRBV6-5 to TRBJ2-1; D is undetermined. Trimming took off 0 bases at V and 0 bases at J, with 6 bases between the two ends. This CDR3 contains 15 residues. Per germline, CDR1 MNHEY and CDR2 SVGAGI. The CDR3 coding sequence is TGTGCCAGCAGTTACTCGATAAGCTCCTACAATGAGCAGTTCTTC. Residues: CASSYSISSYNEQFF.

CDR3 sequence (DNA): TGCGCCAGCAGCCCGCCTCCAAGAACAGGGAAGGCCGGGGAGCTGTTTTTT. Translation gives CASSPPPRTGKAGELFF. The J gene is TRBJ2-2, the V gene TRBV4-1, with D possibly matching TRBD1 (6 bases). This CDR3 comprises 17 residues. CDR1 and CDR2 (germline): MGHRA, YSYEKL. V was trimmed by 4 bases and J by 6 bases, leaving 21 bases between them.

The J gene is TRBJ2-7, the V gene TRBV28, with a weak D call TRBD1 (5 bases). Germline assignment: CDR1 MDHEN and CDR2 SYDVKM. This CDR3 has 12 amino acids. V was pared by 5 bases and J by 3 bases, with 8 bases between. CDR3 sequence reads: CASSLGDYEQYF. As DNA, the CDR3 is TGTGCCAGCAGTCTAGGGGACTACGAGCAGTACTTC.

V gene TRBV7-9 combines with J gene TRBJ1-1; D remains unclear. The CDR3 covers 16 residues. Germline V CDR1 and CDR2: SEHNR, FQNEAQ (reference sequence). Trimming took off 4 bases at V and 4 bases at J, with 19 bases between the two ends. The CDR3 DNA is TGTGCCAGCAGCTCGAGTGCAGTTTTAATGGGCACTGAAGCTTTCTTT. As protein: CASSSSAVLMGTEAFF.

Note on this clone: This CDR3 is also generated by other DNA sequences in the sample. The chain employs TRBV20-1 and TRBJ2-5; D is unclear. This CDR3 has 11 amino acids. Trimming pared 1 base from V and 4 bases from J, leaving 4 bases between. Germline V gene sequence: CDR1 DFQATT, CDR2 SNEGSKA (reference sequence). CDR3 sequence: CSARGGETQYF. For the CDR3, the DNA is TGCAGTGCTAGAGGCGGAGAGACCCAGTACTTC.

This rearrangement joins TRBV11-2 to TRBJ2-5; the match to TRBD2 covers 10 bases. Germline trimming cut 3 bases from V and 4 bases from J; bases unmatched to any gene: 8. CDR1 and CDR2 from the germline V gene are SGHAT and FQNNGV. CDR3 length: 16 amino acids. The CDR3 protein is CASSLISGGAGETQYF. The CDR3 DNA follows: TGTGCCAGCAGCTTGATAAGCGGGGGGGCCGGAGAGACCCAGTACTTC.

The chain links TRBV7-9 to TRBJ1-1, with a tentative D call TRBD1 (5 bases). The CDR3 is made up of 13 amino acids. CDR1 is SEHNR, CDR2 FQNEAQ, per germline (reference sequence). With 5 bases removed from V and 4 bases from J, the gap between germline ends came to 11 bases. For the CDR3, the DNA is TGTGCCAGCAGCCCCCTTGGGGGCACTGAAGCTTTCTTT. Its protein is CASSPLGGTEAFF.

The genes are TRBV19 and TRBJ2-4; unclear D gene. With 4 bases removed from V and 3 bases from J, the gap between germline ends came to 7 bases. Germline values: CDR1 LNHDA, CDR2 SQIVND (reference sequence). This CDR3 spans 13 amino acids. CDR3 nucleotide sequence: TGTGCCAGTAGTACCAGCGACAAAAACATTCAGTACTTC. This sequence encodes CASSTSDKNIQYF.

This chain connects TRBV2 to TRBJ1-4; 7 bases match TRBD1. Trimming removed 6 bases from V and 5 bases from J; junction bases left unmatched: 6. Germline CDR1 reads SNHLY; CDR2 reads FYNNEI. CDR3 size: 14 residues. The CDR3 here is CASRKDRPNEKLFF. The CDR3 nucleotides are TGTGCCAGCAGAAAGGACAGGCCCAATGAAAAACTGTTTTTT.